Below are 24 T cell receptor beta chains sequenced from a single sample in a study of monozygotic twins with inflammatory bowel disease. For each CDR3 protein, TCRdb gives one entry from its re-call of the 5' RACE reads, without DNA. The repertoire shows roughly 100,000 distinct CDR3 sequences; the top ten hold under 2.5%. The specimen was blood. These receptors all come from a human donor with ulcerative colitis or Crohn's disease, or a healthy co-twin of an affected twin (not recorded which).

The J gene is TRBJ2-2, the V gene TRBV7-9; the TCRdb D gene call, TRBD2, has no DNA to confirm it. The CDR3 extends over 17 amino acids. Germline CDR1 and CDR2: SEHNR and FQNEAQ (reference sequence). CDR3 amino acids: CASSLERRGRNTGELFF.

This sequence joins TRBV20-1 and TRBJ1-2; TCRdb outputs TRBD1, but without DNA this stays unchecked. This CDR3 has 15 amino acids. Germline V CDR1 and CDR2: DFQATT, SNEGSKA (reference sequence). This chain's CDR3 is CSARGGQGNYYGYTF.

This chain's CDR3 is CASSKQRFVPLNYEQYF. The chain has TRBV21-1 and TRBJ2-7; TCRdb calls TRBD1, which cannot be checked without DNA. TRBV21-1 is a pseudogene. The CDR3 covers 17 residues.

The V call is TRBV7-3, the J call TRBJ2-1; TCRdb names TRBD2, which stays unverified in the absence of DNA. The germline gives CDR1 SGHTA, CDR2 FQGTGA. The CDR3 contains 21 residues. CDR3 amino acids: CASSFQPGTSGMKGERNEQFF. The variable domain in full, completed from reference TRBV7-3 and TRBJ2-1, reads GAGVSQTPSNKVTEKGKYVELRCDPISGHTALYWYRQSLGQGPEFLIYFQGTGAADDSGLPNDRFFAVRPEGSVSTLKIQRTERGDSAVYLCASSFQPGTSGMKGERNEQFFGPGTRLTVL.

The rearrangement uses TRBV27 and TRBJ2-4; checking the TCRdb D call of TRBD2 is not possible without DNA. Germline assignment: CDR1 MNHEY and CDR2 SMNVEV (reference sequence). There are 13 residues in the CDR3. The CDR3 is CASRGGLANIQYF.

This chain connects TRBV12-3 or TRBV12-4 to TRBJ2-3; the D call from TCRdb, TRBD1, cannot be confirmed without DNA. The CDR3 loop spans 21 amino acids. The CDR3: CASRFINRARFSGPSTDTQYF.

This chain joins TRBV20-1 and TRBJ2-1; the D call of TRBD1 rests on TCRdb alone, since no DNA is present to check it. The CDR3 covers 12 residues. CDR1 DFQATT and CDR2 SNEGSKA come from the germline V gene (reference sequence). CDR3: CSAPPGGNEQFF.

This chain links TRBV28 with TRBJ2-5; without DNA, the TCRdb call of TRBD1 cannot be checked. Germline V gene sequence: CDR1 MDHEN, CDR2 SYDVKM. The CDR3 contains 16 residues. The CDR3 spells CASSLLGNRDTETQYF.

The chain uses TRBV4-3 and TRBJ2-7; TCRdb calls TRBD1, which cannot be checked without DNA. The CDR3 length is 15 residues. Germline V CDR1 and CDR2: LGHNA, YSLEER. CDR3 sequence reads: CASRRLPGQPYEQYF.

J is TRBJ2-2 and V is TRBV7-8; TCRdb returns TRBD1, unconfirmable since there is no DNA. Germline V gives CDR1 SGHVS, CDR2 FQNEAQ. The CDR3 length is 15 residues. This CDR3 is CASREDRMNTGELFF.

The chain links TRBV7-9 to TRBJ1-3. Germline V gives CDR1 SEHNR, CDR2 FQNEAQ (reference sequence). The CDR3 is 13 residues long. CDR3: CASSLIPGNTIYF. The variable domain in full, completed from reference TRBV7-9 and TRBJ1-3, reads DTGVSQNPRHKITKRGQNVTFRCDPISEHNRLYWYRQTLGQGPEFLTYFQNEAQLEKSRLLSDRFSAERPKGSFSTLEIQRTEQGDSAMYLCASSLIPGNTIYFGEGSWLTVV.

The chain employs TRBV5-6 and TRBJ2-7; TCRdb selects TRBD1, and the lack of DNA leaves this call unchecked. The CDR3 has 16 residues. Germline assignment: CDR1 SGHDT and CDR2 YYEEEE. The CDR3 spells CASSLEGQGLSWEQYF. Full variable domain (missing parts from reference TRBV5-6 and TRBJ2-7): DAGVTQSPTHLIKTRGQQVTLRCSPKSGHDTVSWYQQALGQGPQFIFQYYEEEERQRGNFPDRFSGHQFPNYSSELNVNALLLGDSALYLCASSLEGQGLSWEQYFGPGTRLTVT.

The CDR3 region is CASSLWDRGSGNQPQHF. The J gene is TRBJ1-5, the V gene TRBV5-1; TCRdb outputs TRBD1, but without DNA this stays unchecked. Germline assignment: CDR1 SGHRS and CDR2 YFSETQ. This CDR3 has 17 amino acids. The whole variable domain, filled in from reference TRBV5-1 and TRBJ1-5, reads KAGVTQTPRYLIKTRGQQVTLSCSPISGHRSVSWYQQTPGQGLQFLFEYFSETQRNKGNFPGRFSGRQFSNSRSEMNVSTLELGDSALYLCASSLWDRGSGNQPQHFGDGTRLSIL.

The chain links TRBV7-9 to TRBJ1-3. The CDR3 is made up of 16 amino acids. Germline lookup yields CDR1 SEHNR and CDR2 FQNEAQ (reference sequence). This CDR3 reads CASSLRADSPGNTIYF.

The V and J genes are TRBV12-3 or TRBV12-4 and TRBJ1-6; TCRdb proposes TRBD1, but this gene call is untestable without DNA. The CDR3 has 13 residues. The CDR3 here is CASSRTENSPLHF.

This chain joins TRBV20-1 and TRBJ2-2; the D gene TCRdb calls, TRBD2, cannot be checked with no DNA. The CDR3 is 15 amino acids. CDR1 is DFQATT and CDR2 is SNEGSKA in the germline V gene (reference sequence). The CDR3 here is CSAPGGLAGFGELFF.

The chain is built from TRBV28 and TRBJ2-1. CDR1 is MDHEN, CDR2 SYDVKM, per germline. There are 15 residues in the CDR3. The CDR3 here is CASSLSPPNYNEQFF.

The J gene is TRBJ2-1, the V gene TRBV4-2; TCRdb selects TRBD2, and the lack of DNA leaves this call unchecked. This CDR3 comprises 17 residues. The germline CDR1 and CDR2 sequences are LGHNA and YNFKEQ. CDR3 sequence: CASSQDSGAGYYNEQFF.

V gene TRBV7-2 combines with J gene TRBJ1-3. In germline, CDR1 is SGHTA, CDR2 FQGNSA. The CDR3 contains 11 residues. CDR3 residues: CASGPKSTIYF. The full variable domain, its missing parts supplied by reference TRBV7-2 and TRBJ1-3, is GAGVSQSPSNKVTEKGKDVELRCDPISGHTALYWYRQSLGQGLEFLIYFQGNSAPDKSGLPSDRFSAERTGGSVSTLTIQRTQQEDSAVYLCASGPKSTIYFGEGSWLTVV.

V gene TRBV20-1 combines with J gene TRBJ1-6; absent DNA, TCRdb's TRBD1 call cannot be checked. The CDR3 is made up of 17 amino acids. Per germline, CDR1 DFQATT and CDR2 SNEGSKA (reference sequence). The chain's CDR3 is CSARTGTGGTYNSPLHF.

The chain recombines TRBV10-3 with TRBJ2-5. This CDR3 is built from 11 residues. Germline lookup yields CDR1 ENHRY and CDR2 SYGVKD. The CDR3 protein is CAISQQETQYF.

The chain joins TRBV6-1 to TRBJ1-6; TCRdb's assignment of TRBD1 cannot be checked, as there is no DNA. The CDR3 extends over 15 amino acids. CDR1 MNHNS and CDR2 SASEGT come from the germline V gene. The CDR3 reads CASTRQETTNSPLHF.

The rearrangement uses TRBV19 and TRBJ2-1. The germline V gene has CDR1 LNHDA and CDR2 SQIVND (reference sequence). This CDR3 contains 15 residues. The CDR3 here is CASSIQYLTSNEQFF.

The chain uses TRBV29-1 and TRBJ1-1; absent DNA, TCRdb's TRBD1 call cannot be checked. From germline, CDR1 is SQVTM and CDR2 ANQGSEA. This CDR3 spans 13 amino acids. Here the CDR3 reads CSVTAGVNTEACF.